Listed below are T cell receptor beta chains from one sample, sequenced in a study of sequential checkpoint blockade in melanoma. Clones were read by immunoSEQ multiplex PCR, and TCRdb kept only the in-frame ones, dropping some. The sample lists approximately 21,000 clones, over 70% occurring once. The source material was CD8+ T cells sorted from blood (inferred from file names), sampled from a patient given nivolumab and ipilimumab in sequence. These receptors were taken from a human donor with melanoma. The CDR3 runs from the conserved cysteine through the conserved F or W. Fields, in order: D gene, clone size, J gene, V gene, CDR3 protein, CDR3 DNA. A D gene is named only where the DNA matches it firmly. Rows give clone size only sometimes, using once, few, many, or a class for an expanded clone.

- - TRBJ1-2 TRBV13 CASSVRGASGYTF TGTGCCAGCAGCGTCCGGGGGGCTAGCGGCTACACCTTC
- - TRBJ2-7 TRBV25-1 CASGPLYEQYF TGTGCCAGCGGCCCCTTATACGAGCAGTACTTC
TRBD2 - TRBJ2-7 TRBV7-8 CASSYGTSFEQYF TGTGCCAGCAGCTACGGGACTAGCTTCGAGCAGTACTTC
TRBD1 - TRBJ1-2 TRBV5-1 CASSLTDRTYYGYTF TGCGCCAGCAGCTTGACGGACAGGACCTATTATGGCTACACCTTC
- - TRBJ1-2 TRBV29-1 CSVLENYGYTF TGCAGCGTTTTGGAGAACTATGGCTACACCTTC
- once TRBJ2-7 TRBV2 CASSPLVVYYEQYF TGTGCCAGCAGCCCACTAGTCGTATACTACGAGCAGTACTTC
- - TRBJ1-2 TRBV19 CASSTLQGGGYTF TGTGCCAGTAGTACCCTACAGGGCGGTGGCTACACCTTC
TRBD1 - TRBJ2-7 TRBV7-6 CASSIGTGPTYEQYF TGTGCCAGCAGCATTGGGACAGGCCCTACCTACGAGCAGTACTTC
- - TRBJ1-1 TRBV30 CAWREVEAFF TGTGCCTGGAGAGAGGTTGAAGCTTTCTTT
TRBD1 - TRBJ1-4 TRBV7-4 CASSEGQGGIEKLFF TGTGCCAGCAGCGAAGGACAGGGAGGTATTGAAAAACTGTTTTTT
TRBD2 - TRBJ2-7 TRBV5-6 CASSLKGLALIYEQYF TGTGCCAGCAGCTTGAAAGGACTAGCGCTGATCTACGAGCAGTACTTC
- few TRBJ2-7 TRBV28 CASSPYRVPDEQYF TGTGCCAGCAGCCCATACAGGGTCCCCGACGAGCAGTACTTC
- - TRBJ2-6 TRBV27 CASRVLGDSGANVLTF TGTGCCAGCAGGGTTCTAGGGGACTCTGGGGCCAACGTCCTGACTTTC
- - TRBJ2-1 TRBV7-9 CASSLGRDNEQFF TGTGCCAGCAGCTTAGGGAGGGACAATGAGCAGTTCTTC
TRBD1 - TRBJ2-7 TRBV5-1 CASSLETGFDEQYF TGCGCCAGCAGCTTGGAGACAGGGTTCGACGAGCAGTACTTC
TRBD2 once TRBJ2-7 TRBV5-1 CASSFPIAGAYAYEQYF TGCGCCAGCAGCTTCCCTATAGCGGGGGCCTACGCGTACGAGCAGTACTTC
- - TRBJ1-2 TRBV6-6 CASSYSRNPRVDGYTF TGTGCCAGCAGTTACTCGAGAAACCCCAGGGTAGATGGCTACACCTTC
TRBD1 few TRBJ1-1 TRBV10-3 CAISESGTATTEAFF TGTGCCATCAGTGAGTCCGGGACAGCTACTACCGAAGCTTTCTTT
- - TRBJ1-5 TRBV19 CASSLGAASNQPQHF TGTGCCAGTAGTCTTGGGGCGGCTAGCAATCAGCCCCAGCATTTT
- - TRBJ1-1 TRBV13 CASSLDGEAFF TGTGCCAGCAGCTTAGACGGGGAAGCTTTCTTT
TRBD2 - TRBJ2-7 TRBV19 CASSGPMTSGGTYEQYF TGTGCCAGTAGTGGCCCTATGACTAGCGGGGGTACCTACGAGCAGTACTTC
- - TRBJ1-1 TRBV2 CATMAPQTVQDF TGTGCCACCATGGCCCCTCAGACAGTCCAGGATTTT
TRBD1 - TRBJ1-1 TRBV15 CATSSRDRGTEAFF TGTGCCACCTCGTCCCGGGACAGGGGTACTGAAGCTTTCTTT
TRBD1 - TRBJ2-7 TRBV5-1 CASSGDRAYEQYF TGCGCCAGCAGCGGGGACAGGGCCTACGAGCAGTACTTC
TRBD1 - TRBJ1-1 TRBV6-1 CASSGQGSRTEAFF TGTGCCAGCAGTGGACAGGGGTCAAGGACTGAAGCTTTCTTT
- - TRBJ1-1 TRBV30 CAWSLGHLNTEAFF TGTGCCTGGAGTCTTGGACATCTGAACACTGAAGCTTTCTTT
- - TRBJ1-3 TRBV13 CASSLGRRNTIYF TGTGCCAGCAGCTTAGGCCGCAGGAACACCATATATTTT
TRBD1 - TRBJ2-7 TRBV6-5 CASKPGTGKSYEQYF TGTGCCAGCAAACCCGGGACAGGGAAGAGCTACGAGCAGTACTTC
- - TRBJ1-3 TRBV2 CAISLGGISGNTIYF TGTGCCATCTCGTTGGGGGGAATCTCTGGAAACACCATATATTTT
- few TRBJ2-7 TRBV5-6 CASSLEGSEQYF TGTGCCAGCAGCCTGGAGGGGTCCGAGCAGTACTTC
- - TRBJ2-7 TRBV5-8 CASSLNTYEQYF TGTGCCAGCAGCTTGAACACCTACGAGCAGTACTTC
- once TRBJ1-2 TRBV9 CASSAGYGYTF TGTGCCAGCAGCGCCGGGTACGGCTACACCTTC
TRBD1 - TRBJ2-7 TRBV19 CASSHRDRGSYEQYF TGTGCCAGTAGTCACCGGGACAGGGGCTCCTACGAGCAGTACTTC
- - TRBJ2-7 TRBV11-2 CASSPSYEQYF TGTGCCAGCAGCCCTTCGTACGAGCAGTACTTC
- - TRBJ2-7 TRBV2 CASSEIERLSYEQYF TGTGCCAGCAGTGAAATCGAGAGGCTATCCTACGAGCAGTACTTC
TRBD1 - TRBJ1-1 TRBV11-2 CASSSGGVKAFF TGTGCCAGCAGCTCAGGGGGCGTAAAAGCTTTCTTT
TRBD1 - TRBJ1-2 TRBV10-3 CAISYRTGRESNYGYTF TGTGCCATCAGTTACAGGACAGGGAGAGAATCTAACTATGGCTACACCTTC
- - TRBJ1-1 TRBV28 CASSLISLSARTEAFF TGTGCCAGCAGTTTAATCTCGCTGAGCGCACGGACTGAAGCTTTCTTT
- - TRBJ1-2 TRBV30 CAWTAPTGPFKRDGYTF TGTGCCTGGACCGCACCGACCGGGCCCTTCAAGAGGGATGGCTACACCTTC
- - TRBJ1-1 TRBV6-5 CASSYATGMNTEAFF TGTGCCAGCAGTTACGCGACAGGAATGAACACTGAAGCTTTCTTT
TRBD2 few TRBJ2-2 TRBV11-2 CASSFPGTSGRRGTGELFF TGTGCCAGCAGCTTTCCCGGGACTAGCGGCAGACGAGGGACCGGGGAGCTGTTTTTT
- - TRBJ2-7 TRBV6-1 CASSVWAAGTYEQYF TGTGCCAGCAGTGTTTGGGCAGCCGGGACCTACGAGCAGTACTTC
- - TRBJ2-7 TRBV7-9 CASSLGLLEQYF TGTGCCAGCAGCTTGGGACTCCTCGAGCAGTACTTC
- - TRBJ1-2 TRBV5-6 CASSLGPNYGYTF TGTGCCAGCAGCTTGGGGCCTAACTATGGCTACACCTTC
- few TRBJ1-2 TRBV7-9 CASSEKRTVGGNYGYTF TGTGCCAGCAGCGAAAAAAGGACCGTTGGGGGGAACTATGGCTACACCTTC
- - TRBJ1-2 TRBV14 CASSQTQSGWNGYTF TGTGCCAGCAGCCAAACACAATCAGGGTGGAATGGCTACACCTTC